The rows below give T cell receptor beta chains drawn from one sample of a study of blood T cell repertoires in COVID-19. Produced via immunoSEQ multiplex PCR; TCRdb's table is partial and in-frame only. Here the sample spans around 140,000 clones, about 79% being singletons. The sample taken for sequencing was peripheral blood. These TCRs come from a man aged 55-75 years with active or convalescent COVID-19. Each CDR3 is given with its conserved first and last residue. D genes are given only for firm matches. A clone size is listed for some rows: how often the clone was seen (once, few, many), or a class if it is expanded.

>TRBD2|once|TRBV4-3|TRBJ2-7
CASSQALSGGTISYEQYF
TGCGCCAGCAGCCAAGCCCTTAGCGGGGGGACAATCTCCTACGAGCAGTACTTC
>NA|once|TRBV21-1|TRBJ2-1
CASSNGTSGRELYNEQFF
TGTGCCAGCAGCAACGGGACTAGCGGGAGGGAGTTATACAATGAGCAGTTCTTC
>NA|NA|TRBV3-1/TRBV3-2|TRBJ1-5
CASSLRDKGPSNQPQHF
TGTGCCAGCAGCCTCCGGGACAAGGGCCCCTCCAATCAGCCCCAGCATTTT
>NA|NA|TRBV14|TRBJ1-3
CASSVLSSSGNTIYF
TGTGCCAGCAGCGTACTATCTAGCTCTGGAAACACCATATATTTT
>NA|NA|TRBV5-1|TRBJ2-2
CASAPWRGEITGELFF
TGCGCCAGCGCACCTTGGAGGGGCGAAATCACCGGGGAGCTGTTTTTT
>NA|NA|TRBV20-1|TRBJ2-2
CSASTENTGELFF
TGCAGTGCTAGTACTGAGAACACCGGGGAGCTGTTTTTT
>NA|NA|TRBV5-1|TRBJ2-2
CASSNLGHSNTGELFF
TGCGCCAGCAGCAACCTGGGACACTCGAACACCGGGGAGCTGTTTTTT
>TRBD1|NA|TRBV19|TRBJ1-1
CASNQDRGNTEAFF
TGTGCCAGTAATCAGGACAGGGGTAATACTGAAGCTTTCTTT
>NA|NA|TRBV21-1|TRBJ2-5
CASSKVAEETQYF
TGTGCCAGCAGCAAAGTGGCGGAGGAGACCCAGTACTTC
>NA|NA|TRBV11-3|TRBJ1-4
CASSPGREHEKLFF
TGTGCCAGCAGCCCCGGGAGGGAACACGAAAAACTGTTTTTT
>NA|once|TRBV5-4|TRBJ1-6
CASSLGAGEHNSPLHF
TGTGCCAGCAGCCTGGGGGCTGGGGAGCATAATTCACCCCTCCACTTT
>NA|NA|TRBV18|TRBJ2-1
CASSPLSNEQFF
TGTGCCAGCTCACCATTGAGCAATGAGCAGTTCTTC
>NA|NA|TRBV18|TRBJ1-2
CASSPRRTDHNYGYTF
TGTGCCAGCTCACCACGACGGACAGATCATAACTATGGCTACACCTTC
>NA|NA|TRBV10-2|TRBJ2-7
CASSEIGRRYEQYF
TGCGCCAGCAGTGAGATCGGCAGGCGCTACGAGCAGTACTTC
>NA|NA|TRBV2|TRBJ2-2
CASSPRERTGELFF
TGTGCCAGCAGCCCCAGGGAACGGACCGGGGAGCTGTTTTTT
>TRBD1|few|TRBV7-9|TRBJ1-3
CASSRTGSGSGNTIYF
TGTGCCAGCAGCCGGACAGGGTCAGGCTCTGGAAACACCATATATTTT
>NA|NA|TRBV7-9|TRBJ1-2
CASSADSSINYGYTF
TGTGCCAGCAGCGCGGACAGCTCAATTAACTATGGCTACACCTTC
>NA|once|TRBV5-4|TRBJ2-7
CASSLKQGPGNEQYF
TGTGCCAGCAGCCTAAAACAGGGCCCGGGGAACGAGCAGTACTTC
>NA|NA|TRBV10-1|TRBJ1-1
CASSAGNMNTEAFF
TGCGCCAGCAGTGCAGGGAACATGAACACTGAAGCTTTCTTT
>TRBD2|NA|TRBV5-6|TRBJ2-3
CASSLLAARGRWLGDTQYF
TGTGCCAGCAGCCTTCTAGCGGCGAGGGGAAGGTGGTTAGGCGATACGCAGTATTTT
>TRBD1|NA|TRBV11-3|TRBJ1-2
CASSSITQGAYGYTF
TGTGCCAGCAGCTCCATCACACAGGGGGCTTATGGCTACACCTTC
>TRBD2|NA|TRBV6-2/TRBV6-3|TRBJ2-3
CASSLGLAGVDTQYF
TGTGCCAGCAGTTTGGGTCTAGCGGGAGTAGATACGCAGTATTTT
>TRBD2|once|TRBV6-6|TRBJ2-1
CASTPPGLADYNEQFF
TGTGCCAGCACGCCACCGGGACTAGCGGATTACAATGAGCAGTTCTTC
>TRBD2|NA|TRBV7-2|TRBJ2-2
CASSGIRTSGRALTGELFF
TGTGCCAGCAGCGGGATTCGGACTAGCGGGAGGGCCTTGACCGGGGAGCTGTTTTTT
>NA|NA|TRBV11-2|TRBJ1-2
CASSPGTGVGYTF
TGTGCCAGCAGCCCGGGGACTGGCGTGGGCTACACCTTC
>TRBD1|NA|TRBV12-5|TRBJ1-2
CASGLTPGTGGSGYTF
TGTGCTAGTGGTTTGACACCCGGGACAGGGGGAAGCGGCTACACCTTC
>TRBD1|NA|TRBV7-8|TRBJ2-5
CASSLGTGVRETQYF
TGTGCCAGCAGCTTAGGGACAGGGGTTAGGGAGACCCAGTACTTC
>TRBD1|NA|TRBV6-5|TRBJ1-2
CATSETGGHRYGYTF
TGTGCCACTTCAGAGACAGGGGGTCATCGCTATGGCTACACCTTC
>NA|NA|TRBV19|TRBJ2-2
CASSPRSNTGELFF
TGTGCCAGTAGTCCTCGGTCGAACACCGGGGAGCTGTTTTTT
>TRBD1|NA|TRBV30|TRBJ2-2
CAWSPPDRVSGELFF
TGTGCCTGGAGTCCCCCCGACAGGGTCAGTGGGGAGCTGTTTTTT
>NA|NA|TRBV7-2|TRBJ2-4
CASSLSGRVENIQYF
TGTGCCAGCAGCTTATCGGGCAGGGTCGAAAACATTCAGTACTTC
>TRBD2|NA|TRBV4-1|TRBJ2-3
CASSLGTIQSDTQYF
TGCGCCAGCAGCCTCGGGACTATACAATCGGATACGCAGTATTTT
>NA|NA|TRBV6-6|TRBJ2-7
CASSSPRVYEQYF
TGTGCCAGCAGTTCTCCACGAGTCTACGAGCAGTACTTC
>NA|NA|TRBV29-1|TRBJ1-2
CSVEDPELGRYGYTF
TGCAGCGTTGAAGATCCCGAACTAGGTCGCTACGGCTACACCTTC
>NA|NA|TRBV6-5|TRBJ1-6
CASSYRGNSPLHF
TGTGCCAGCAGTTACCGGGGGAATTCACCCCTCCACTTT
>TRBD1|once|TRBV5-1|TRBJ2-1
CASSPGTGVSYNEQFF
TGCGCCAGCAGCCCAGGGACAGGGGTCTCCTACAATGAGCAGTTCTTC
>NA|NA|TRBV6-2/TRBV6-3|TRBJ1-1
CASSYSRNTEAFF
TGTGCCAGCAGTTATTCCCGTAACACTGAAGCTTTCTTT
>NA|NA|TRBV3-1/TRBV3-2|TRBJ2-7
CASSQDMSQVLEQYF
TGTGCCAGCAGCCAAGACATGTCCCAGGTGCTTGAGCAGTACTTC
>TRBD1|once|TRBV18|TRBJ2-1
CASGPGQGAYNEQFF
TGTGCCAGCGGACCGGGACAGGGGGCCTACAATGAGCAGTTCTTC
>NA|few|TRBV5-1|TRBJ2-2
CASSPYYTGELFF
TGCGCCAGCAGCCCCTACTACACCGGGGAGCTGTTTTTT
>NA|NA|TRBV11-2|TRBJ1-4
CASSLAGNEKLFF
TGTGCCAGCAGCTTAGCAGGGAACGAAAAACTGTTTTTT
>TRBD1|NA|TRBV5-8|TRBJ1-1
CASSLSRTGENTEAFF
TGTGCCAGCAGCCTCTCCCGGACAGGGGAGAACACTGAAGCTTTCTTT
>NA|NA|TRBV14|TRBJ2-2
CASSQDFSRANTGELFF
TGTGCCAGCAGCCAAGATTTCAGCAGGGCCAACACCGGGGAGCTGTTTTTT
>NA|NA|TRBV3-1/TRBV3-2|TRBJ1-6
CASSQDASAGRSPLHF
TGTGCCAGCAGCCAAGATGCGTCGGCAGGGCGATCACCCCTCCACTTT
>TRBD1|NA|TRBV27|TRBJ1-6
CASSSTGTSSYNSPLHF
TGTGCCAGCAGTTCGACAGGGACGAGCTCCTATAATTCACCCCTCCACTTT
>NA|few|TRBV2|TRBJ1-2
CASGIITVSFGSYTF
TGTGCCAGCGGGATAATTACAGTGTCGTTCGGGAGCTACACCTTC
>TRBD2|NA|TRBV27|TRBJ2-5
CASSISGTSGGFQETQYF
TGTGCCAGCAGTATAAGTGGGACTAGCGGGGGTTTCCAAGAGACCCAGTACTTC
>NA|NA|TRBV2|TRBJ1-2
CASSATGNYGYTF
TGTGCCAGCAGTGCAACAGGGAACTATGGCTACACCTTC
>TRBD1|NA|TRBV6-5|TRBJ1-5
CASRGQGDNQPQHF
TGTGCCAGCAGGGGACAGGGCGACAATCAGCCCCAGCATTTT
>TRBD1|NA|TRBV25-1|TRBJ1-2
CASSGTGTGGLGYGYTF
TGTGCCAGCAGTGGTACGGGGACAGGGGGCTTGGGCTATGGCTACACCTTC
>NA|NA|TRBV5-1|TRBJ1-3
CASSLGELRSGNTIYF
TGCGCCAGCAGCCTGGGCGAACTCAGGTCTGGAAACACCATATATTTT
>TRBD1|NA|TRBV5-1|TRBJ2-1
CASSSGQGVPNEQFF
TGCGCCAGCAGCTCGGGACAGGGGGTTCCAAATGAGCAGTTCTTC
>NA|NA|TRBV4-3|TRBJ2-2
CASSQDRAGTGELFF
TGCGCCAGCAGCCAAGATCGGGCGGGGACCGGGGAGCTGTTTTTT
>TRBD2|NA|TRBV19|TRBJ2-1
CASSKASGSVGEQFF
TGTGCCAGTAGTAAGGCTAGCGGGAGTGTTGGTGAGCAGTTCTTC
>TRBD1|NA|TRBV29-1|TRBJ1-5
CSVSDRGDQPQHF
TGCAGCGTTTCGGACAGGGGGGATCAGCCCCAGCATTTT